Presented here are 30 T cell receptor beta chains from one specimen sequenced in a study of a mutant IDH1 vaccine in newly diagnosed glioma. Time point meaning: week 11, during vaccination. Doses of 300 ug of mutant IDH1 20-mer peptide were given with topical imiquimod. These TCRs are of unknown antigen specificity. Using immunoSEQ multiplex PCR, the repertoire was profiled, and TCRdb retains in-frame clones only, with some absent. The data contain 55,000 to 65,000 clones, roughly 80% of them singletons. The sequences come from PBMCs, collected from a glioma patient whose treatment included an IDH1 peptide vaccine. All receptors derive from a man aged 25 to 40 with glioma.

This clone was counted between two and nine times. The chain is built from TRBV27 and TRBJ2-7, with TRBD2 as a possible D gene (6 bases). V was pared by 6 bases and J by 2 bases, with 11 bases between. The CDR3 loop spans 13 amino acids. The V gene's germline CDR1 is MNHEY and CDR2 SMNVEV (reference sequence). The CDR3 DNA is TGTGCCAGCAGGGTAGCGGAGCCCTACGAGCAGTACTTC. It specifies CASRVAEPYEQYF.

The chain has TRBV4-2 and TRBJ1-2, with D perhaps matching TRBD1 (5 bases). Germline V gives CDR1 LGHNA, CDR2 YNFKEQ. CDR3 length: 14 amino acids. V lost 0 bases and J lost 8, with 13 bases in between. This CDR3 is CASSQDLGPVGYTF. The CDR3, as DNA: TGTGCCAGCAGCCAAGATTTGGGGCCAGTAGGCTACACCTTC.

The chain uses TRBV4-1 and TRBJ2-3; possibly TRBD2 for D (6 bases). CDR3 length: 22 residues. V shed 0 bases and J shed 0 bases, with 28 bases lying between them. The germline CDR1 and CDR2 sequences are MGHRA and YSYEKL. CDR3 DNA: TGCGCCAGCAGCCAAGAACCCCCCCCTAGCGCTGTAGTCTCAGGAAGCACAGATACGCAGTATTTT. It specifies CASSQEPPPSAVVSGSTDTQYF.

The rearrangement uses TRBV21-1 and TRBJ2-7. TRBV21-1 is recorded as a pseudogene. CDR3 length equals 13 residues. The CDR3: CASPRTAVYEQYF. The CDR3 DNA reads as TGTGCCAGCCCGAGGACGGCCGTCTACGAGCAGTACTTC.

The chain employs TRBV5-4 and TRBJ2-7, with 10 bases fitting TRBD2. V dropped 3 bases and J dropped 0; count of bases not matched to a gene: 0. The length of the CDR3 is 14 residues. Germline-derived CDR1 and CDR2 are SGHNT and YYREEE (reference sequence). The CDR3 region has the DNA TGTGCCAGCAGCTGGACTAGCGGCTCCTACGAGCAGTACTTC. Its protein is CASSWTSGSYEQYF.

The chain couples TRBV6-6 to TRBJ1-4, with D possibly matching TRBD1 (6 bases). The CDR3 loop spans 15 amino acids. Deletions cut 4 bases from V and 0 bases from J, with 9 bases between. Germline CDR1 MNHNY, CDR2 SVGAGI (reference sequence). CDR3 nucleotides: TGTGCCAGCAGTTGGACAGACGCAACTAATGAAAAACTGTTTTTT. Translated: CASSWTDATNEKLFF.

The CDR3 sequence is CASRDRGYNEQFF. Written as DNA, the CDR3 is TGTGCCAGCCGGGACAGGGGGTACAATGAGCAGTTCTTC. The chain joins TRBV19 to TRBJ2-1, with 11 bases matching TRBD1. Trimming took 9 bases from V and 4 from J; bases not matched to a gene: 2. The CDR3 totals 13 residues. The germline CDR1 and CDR2 sequences are LNHDA and SQIVND (reference sequence).

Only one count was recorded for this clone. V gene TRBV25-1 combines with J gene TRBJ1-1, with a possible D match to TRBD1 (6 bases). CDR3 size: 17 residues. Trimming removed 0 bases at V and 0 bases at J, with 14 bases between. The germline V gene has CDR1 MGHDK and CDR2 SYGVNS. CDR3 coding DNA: TGTGCCAGCAGTGAATATGGAGGCAGGGGAATGAACACTGAAGCTTTCTTT. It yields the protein CASSEYGGRGMNTEAFF.

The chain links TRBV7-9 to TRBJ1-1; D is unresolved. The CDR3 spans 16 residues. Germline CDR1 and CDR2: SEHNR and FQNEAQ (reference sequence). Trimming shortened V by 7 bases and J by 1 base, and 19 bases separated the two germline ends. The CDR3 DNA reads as TGTGCCAGCACCAAGACTGAGTGGATCCCGAACACTGAAGCTTTCTTT. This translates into CASTKTEWIPNTEAFF.

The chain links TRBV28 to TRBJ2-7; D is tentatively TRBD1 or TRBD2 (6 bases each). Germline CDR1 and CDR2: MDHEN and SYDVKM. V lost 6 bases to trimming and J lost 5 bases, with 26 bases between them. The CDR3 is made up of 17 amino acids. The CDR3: CASRVEYPRGLRNEQYF. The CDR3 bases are TGTGCCAGCAGGGTTGAATATCCCAGGGGACTTAGGAACGAGCAGTACTTC.

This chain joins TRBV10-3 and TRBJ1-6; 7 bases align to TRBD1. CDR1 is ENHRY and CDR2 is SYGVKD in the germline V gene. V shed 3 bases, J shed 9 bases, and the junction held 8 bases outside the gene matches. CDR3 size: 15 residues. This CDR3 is CAISERGTDISPLHF. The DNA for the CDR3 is TGTGCCATCAGTGAAAGAGGGACAGATATTTCACCCCTCCACTTT.

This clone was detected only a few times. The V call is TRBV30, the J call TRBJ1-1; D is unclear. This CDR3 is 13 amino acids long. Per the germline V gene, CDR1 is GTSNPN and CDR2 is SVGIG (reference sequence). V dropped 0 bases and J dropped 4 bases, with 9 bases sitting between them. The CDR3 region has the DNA TGTGCCTGGAGTGTATTCATTGGCACTGAAGCTTTCTTT. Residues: CAWSVFIGTEAFF.

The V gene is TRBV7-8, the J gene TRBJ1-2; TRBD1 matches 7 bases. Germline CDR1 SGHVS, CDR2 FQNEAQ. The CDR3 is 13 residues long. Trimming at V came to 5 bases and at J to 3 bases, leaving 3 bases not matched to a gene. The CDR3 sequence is CASSPGQDYGYTF. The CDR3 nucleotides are TGTGCCAGCAGCCCTGGACAGGACTATGGCTACACCTTC.

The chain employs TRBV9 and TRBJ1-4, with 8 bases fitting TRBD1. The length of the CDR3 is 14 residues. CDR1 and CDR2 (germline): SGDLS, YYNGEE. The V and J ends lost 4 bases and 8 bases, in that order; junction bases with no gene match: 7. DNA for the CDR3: TGTGCCAGCAGCTCCGACAGGGGTGGAGAAAAACTGTTTTTT. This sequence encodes CASSSDRGGEKLFF.

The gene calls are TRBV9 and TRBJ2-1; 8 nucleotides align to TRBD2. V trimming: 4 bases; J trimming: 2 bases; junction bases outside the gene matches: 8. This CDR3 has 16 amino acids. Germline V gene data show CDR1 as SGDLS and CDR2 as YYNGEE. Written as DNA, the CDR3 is TGTGCCAGCAGCCCGATGAGCGGGAGCACCTACAATGAGCAGTTCTTC. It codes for CASSPMSGSTYNEQFF.

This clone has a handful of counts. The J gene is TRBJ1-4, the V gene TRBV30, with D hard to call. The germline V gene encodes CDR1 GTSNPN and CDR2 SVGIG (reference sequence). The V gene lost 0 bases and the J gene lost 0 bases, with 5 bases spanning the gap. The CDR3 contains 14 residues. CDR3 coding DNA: TGTGCCTGGAGTGTAAGGGCAACTAATGAAAAACTGTTTTTT. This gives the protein CAWSVRATNEKLFF. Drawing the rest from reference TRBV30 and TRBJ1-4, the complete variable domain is SQTIHQWPATLVQPVGSPLSLECTVEGTSNPNLYWYRQAAGRGLQLLFYSVGIGQISSEVPQNLSASRPQDRQFILSSKKLLLSDSGFYLCAWSVRATNEKLFFGSGTQLSVL.

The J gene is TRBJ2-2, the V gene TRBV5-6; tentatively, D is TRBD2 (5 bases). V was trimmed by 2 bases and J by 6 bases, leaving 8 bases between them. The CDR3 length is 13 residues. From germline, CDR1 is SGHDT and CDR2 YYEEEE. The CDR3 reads CASSFSRAGELFF. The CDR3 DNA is TGTGCCAGCAGCTTCTCGAGGGCCGGGGAGCTGTTTTTT. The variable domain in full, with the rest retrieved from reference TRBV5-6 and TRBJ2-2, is DAGVTQSPTHLIKTRGQQVTLRCSPKSGHDTVSWYQQALGQGPQFIFQYYEEEERQRGNFPDRFSGHQFPNYSSELNVNALLLGDSALYLCASSFSRAGELFFGEGSRLTVL.

In DNA, the CDR3 is TGTGCCGGGACTAGCGGGAGCGGGGAGCAGTTCTTC. The encoded protein is CAGTSGSGEQFF. V and J are TRBV11-1 and TRBJ2-1, with 14 bases lining up with TRBD2. Germline V gene lookup returns CDR1 SGHAT and CDR2 FQDESV (reference sequence). CDR3 length: 12 amino acids. Trimming took 11 bases from V and 10 from J; bases not matched to a gene: 4.

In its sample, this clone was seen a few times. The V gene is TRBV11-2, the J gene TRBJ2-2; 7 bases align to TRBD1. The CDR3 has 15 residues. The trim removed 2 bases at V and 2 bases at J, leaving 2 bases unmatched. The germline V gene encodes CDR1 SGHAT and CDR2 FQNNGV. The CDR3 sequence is CASSLYRGNTGELFF. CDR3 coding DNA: TGTGCCAGCAGCTTATACAGGGGCAACACCGGGGAGCTGTTTTTT.

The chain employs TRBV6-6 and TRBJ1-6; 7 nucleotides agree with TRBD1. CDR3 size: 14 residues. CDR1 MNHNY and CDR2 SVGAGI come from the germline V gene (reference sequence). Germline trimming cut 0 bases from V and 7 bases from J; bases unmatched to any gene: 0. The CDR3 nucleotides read TGTGCCAGCAGTTACTCGGGACAGAATTCACCCCTCCACTTT. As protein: CASSYSGQNSPLHF.

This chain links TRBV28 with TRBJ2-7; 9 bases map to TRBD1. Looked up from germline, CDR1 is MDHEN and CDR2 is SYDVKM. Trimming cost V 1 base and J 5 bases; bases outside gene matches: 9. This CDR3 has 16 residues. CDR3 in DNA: TGTGCCAGCAGTTTATTGGCCCCGGGACAGGGCGACGAGCAGTACTTC. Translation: CASSLLAPGQGDEQYF. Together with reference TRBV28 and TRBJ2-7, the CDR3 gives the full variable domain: DVKVTQSSRYLVKRTGEKVFLECVQDMDHENMFWYRQDPGLGLRLIYFSYDVKMKEKGDIPEGYSVSREKKERFSLILESASTNQTSMYLCASSLLAPGQGDEQYFGPGTRLTVT.

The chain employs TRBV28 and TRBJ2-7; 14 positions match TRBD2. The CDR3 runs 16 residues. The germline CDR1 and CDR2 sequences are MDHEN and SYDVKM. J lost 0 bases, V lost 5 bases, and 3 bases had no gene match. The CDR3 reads CASSRTSGRSSYEQYF. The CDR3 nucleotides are TGTGCCAGCAGTCGGACTAGCGGGAGGAGCTCCTACGAGCAGTACTTC.

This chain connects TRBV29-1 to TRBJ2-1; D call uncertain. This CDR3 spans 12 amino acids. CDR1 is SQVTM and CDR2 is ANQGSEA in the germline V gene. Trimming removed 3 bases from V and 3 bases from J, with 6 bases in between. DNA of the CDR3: TGCAGCGTTGAGGGCGTCTACAATGAGCAGTTCTTC. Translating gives CSVEGVYNEQFF.

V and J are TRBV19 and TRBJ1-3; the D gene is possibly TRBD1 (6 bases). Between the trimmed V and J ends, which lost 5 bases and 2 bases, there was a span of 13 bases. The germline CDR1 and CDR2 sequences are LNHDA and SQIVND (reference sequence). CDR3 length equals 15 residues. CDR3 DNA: TGTGCCAGTAGTGGTACAGGGACGACTGGAAACACCATATATTTT. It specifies CASSGTGTTGNTIYF.

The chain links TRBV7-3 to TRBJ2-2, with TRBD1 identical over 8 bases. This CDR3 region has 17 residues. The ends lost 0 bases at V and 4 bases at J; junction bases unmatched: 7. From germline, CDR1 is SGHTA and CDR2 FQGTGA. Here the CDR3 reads CASSLTPTGVTTGELFF. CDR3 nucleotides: TGTGCCAGCAGCTTAACCCCGACAGGGGTTACCACCGGGGAGCTGTTTTTT.

The CDR3 protein is CASSYSSYEQYF. The CDR3 DNA sequence: TGTGCCAGCAGTTACTCCTCCTACGAGCAGTACTTC. V and J are TRBV6-6 and TRBJ2-7, with D unclear. V lost 0 bases and J lost 0, with 0 bases in between. Germline V gene data show CDR1 as MNHNY and CDR2 as SVGAGI (reference sequence). The CDR3 has 12 amino acids.

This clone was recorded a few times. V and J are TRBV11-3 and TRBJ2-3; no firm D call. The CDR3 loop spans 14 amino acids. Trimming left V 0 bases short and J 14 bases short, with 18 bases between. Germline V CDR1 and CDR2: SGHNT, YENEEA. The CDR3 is CASSLDSSEGRRYF. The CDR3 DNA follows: TGTGCCAGCAGCTTAGATAGTTCGGAAGGGCGCCGGTATTTT.

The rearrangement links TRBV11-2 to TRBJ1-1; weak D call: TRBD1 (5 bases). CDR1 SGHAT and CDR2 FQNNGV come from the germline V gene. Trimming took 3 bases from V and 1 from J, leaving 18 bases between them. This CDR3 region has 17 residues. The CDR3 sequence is CASSLGLWAAPNTEAFF. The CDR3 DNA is TGTGCCAGCAGCTTGGGACTATGGGCCGCTCCGAACACTGAAGCTTTCTTT.

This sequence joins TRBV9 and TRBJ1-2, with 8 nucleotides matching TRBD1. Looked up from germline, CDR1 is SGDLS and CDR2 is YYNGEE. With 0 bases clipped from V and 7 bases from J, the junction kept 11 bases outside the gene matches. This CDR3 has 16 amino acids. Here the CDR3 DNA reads TGTGCCAGCAGCGTAGGGACAGGGAAAACTATCTTTGGCTACACCTTC. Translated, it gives CASSVGTGKTIFGYTF.

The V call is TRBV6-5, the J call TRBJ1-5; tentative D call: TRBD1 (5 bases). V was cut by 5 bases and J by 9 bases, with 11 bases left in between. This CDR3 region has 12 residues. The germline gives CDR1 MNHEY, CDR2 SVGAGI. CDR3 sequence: CASSHRGGPQHF. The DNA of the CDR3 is TGTGCCAGCAGTCACCGGGGGGGGCCCCAGCATTTT.